The following is a TCR beta chain sequence with its context. The authors' processing: Estimation of nucleated cell counts relied on the amplification of reference gene primers. The protocol was immunoSEQ multiplex PCR, while the TCRdb copy is restricted to in-frame clones and leaves out a portion. V, J and clone size are those of that table, while D and trimming were read from the DNA. The sample includes roughly 190,000 clones, approximately 90% of them seen just once. These data originate in a study of blood T cell repertoires in COVID-19. Study-wide background: The United States, Italy and Spain were the sources of the acute and convalescent COVID-19 samples. The cDNA or gDNA used as material had been derived from T cells, B-cell-depleted T cells, or PBMCs.

From germline, CDR1 is SGHRS and CDR2 YFSETQ. This CDR3 spans 14 amino acids. Trimming left V 3 bases short and J 0 bases short, with 9 bases between. The clonotype was recovered from a man younger than 40 with acute or convalescent COVID-19. V and J are TRBV5-1 and TRBJ1-1; D gene unclear. The sequenced sample consisted of peripheral blood. As DNA, the CDR3 is TGCGCCAGCAGCTCTGCTAACCTGAACACTGAAGCTTTCTTT. It yields the protein CASSSANLNTEAFF.